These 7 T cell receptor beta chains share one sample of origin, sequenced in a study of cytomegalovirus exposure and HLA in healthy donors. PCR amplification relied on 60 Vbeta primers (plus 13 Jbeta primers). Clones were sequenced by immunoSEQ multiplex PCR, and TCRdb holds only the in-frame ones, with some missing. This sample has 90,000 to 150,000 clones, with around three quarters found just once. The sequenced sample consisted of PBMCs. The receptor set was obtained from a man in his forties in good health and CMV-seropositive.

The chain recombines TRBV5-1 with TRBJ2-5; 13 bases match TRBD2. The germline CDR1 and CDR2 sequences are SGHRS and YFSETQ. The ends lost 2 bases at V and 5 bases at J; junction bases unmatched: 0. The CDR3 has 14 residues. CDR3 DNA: TGCGCCAGCAGCTTACTAGCGGGGGGGGAGACCCAGTACTTC. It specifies CASSLLAGGETQYF.

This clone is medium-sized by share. The CDR3 bases are TGTGCCAGCAGCCCTCGACAGGGGGCAGGTGAGACCCAGTACTTC. Residues: CASSPRQGAGETQYF. The J gene is TRBJ2-5, the V gene TRBV7-9; TRBD1 agrees at 10 bases. The germline V gene has CDR1 SEHNR and CDR2 FQNEAQ (reference sequence). This CDR3 is built from 15 residues. The J segment lost 5 bases and the V segment lost 5 bases, leaving 8 bases of the junction unmatched.

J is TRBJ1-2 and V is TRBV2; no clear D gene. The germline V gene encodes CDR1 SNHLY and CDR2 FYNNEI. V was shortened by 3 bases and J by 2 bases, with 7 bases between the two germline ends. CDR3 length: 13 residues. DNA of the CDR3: TGTGCCAGCAGTGAGCTCCTAAACTATGGCTACACCTTC. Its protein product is CASSELLNYGYTF. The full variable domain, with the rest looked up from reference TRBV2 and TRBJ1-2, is EPEVTQTPSHQVTQMGQEVILRCVPISNHLYFYWYRQILGQKVEFLVSFYNNEISEKSEIFDDQFSVERPDGSNFTLKIRSTKLEDSAMYFCASSELLNYGYTFGSGTRLTVV.

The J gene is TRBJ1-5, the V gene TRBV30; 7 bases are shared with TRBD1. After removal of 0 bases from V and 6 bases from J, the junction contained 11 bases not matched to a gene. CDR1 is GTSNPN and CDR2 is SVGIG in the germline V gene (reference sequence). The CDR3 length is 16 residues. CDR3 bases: TGTGCCTGGAGTGTAAGATGGGGGACAGTGGCTCAGCCCCAGCATTTT. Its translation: CAWSVRWGTVAQPQHF.

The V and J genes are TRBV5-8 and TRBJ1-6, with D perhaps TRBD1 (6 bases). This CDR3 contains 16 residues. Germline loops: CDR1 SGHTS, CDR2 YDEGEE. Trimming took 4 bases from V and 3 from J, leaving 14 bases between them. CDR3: CASSPQGRVYNSPLHF. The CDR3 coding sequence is TGTGCCAGCAGCCCACAGGGCAGAGTCTATAATTCACCCCTCCACTTT.

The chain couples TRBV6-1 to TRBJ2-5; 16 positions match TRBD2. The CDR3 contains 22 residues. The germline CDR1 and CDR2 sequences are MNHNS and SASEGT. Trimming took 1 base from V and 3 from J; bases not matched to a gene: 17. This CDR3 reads CASSEELLAGLAGGKMEETQYF. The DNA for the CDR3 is TGTGCCAGCAGTGAAGAATTATTGGCGGGACTAGCGGGGGGGAAGATGGAAGAGACCCAGTACTTC.

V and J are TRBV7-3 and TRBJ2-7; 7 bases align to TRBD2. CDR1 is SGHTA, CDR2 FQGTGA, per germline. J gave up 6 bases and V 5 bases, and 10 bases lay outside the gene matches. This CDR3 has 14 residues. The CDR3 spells CASSSGVKTGEQYF. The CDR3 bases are TGTGCCAGCAGCAGCGGGGTTAAGACGGGCGAGCAGTACTTC.